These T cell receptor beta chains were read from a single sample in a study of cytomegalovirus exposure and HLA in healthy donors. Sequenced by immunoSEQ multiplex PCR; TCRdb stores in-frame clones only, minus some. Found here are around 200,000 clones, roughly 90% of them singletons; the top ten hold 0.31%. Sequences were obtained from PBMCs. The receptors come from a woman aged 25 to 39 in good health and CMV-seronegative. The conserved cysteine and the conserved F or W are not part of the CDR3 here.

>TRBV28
ASGTANTEAF
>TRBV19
ATGPGIRGDTQY
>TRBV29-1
SADRGGEQY
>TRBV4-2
ASSHGTGGRTEAF
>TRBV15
ATSRDPGTGWGYT
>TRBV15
ATSRDKTSGSYGEQY
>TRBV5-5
ASSLRLVRTDTQY
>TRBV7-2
ASSFKGRGERSGANVLT
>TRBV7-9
ASTLFQGSKAYEQY
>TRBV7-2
ASSLVWAGGTRGDEQF
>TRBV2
ASSEGRARSYEQY
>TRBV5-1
ASSLQPGQGADGYT
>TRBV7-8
ASSFGLRGSAKSNEQF
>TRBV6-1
ASKTGVTYNEQF
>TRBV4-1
ASSQVRDINYGYT
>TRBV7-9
ASSLRTEAF
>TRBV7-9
ASTSLAGVLDTQY
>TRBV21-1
ASPIAGHYNEQF
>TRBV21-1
ASSHRGGPDKNIQY
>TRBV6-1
ASSLRGYTQY
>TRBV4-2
ASSPRDRGGTEAF
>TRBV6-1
ASSGDWGGLAKNIQY
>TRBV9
ASSVVSGGLNEQF
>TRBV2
ASSELAGGPYTQY
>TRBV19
ASSIQGADETQY
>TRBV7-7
ASSRSGVGWETQY
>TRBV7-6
ASSPLQTGELF
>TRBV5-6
AMQRRANNEQF
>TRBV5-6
ASSFRGGEKLF
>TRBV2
ASSEGQSGGYT
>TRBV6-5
ASSRTGTYEKLF
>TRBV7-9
ASSSTGALLYGYT
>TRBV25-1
ASSGQGAVETQY
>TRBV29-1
SVASGGGNEQF
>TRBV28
ASSLWTGSNQPQH
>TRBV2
ASSDRSGGYNEQF
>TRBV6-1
ASSDKRYSTDTQY
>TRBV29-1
SVLTGYEQY
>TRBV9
ASSPDRGPGEQY
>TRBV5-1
ASSWSPGLHNEQF
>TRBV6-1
ASSVVEGQGSYEQY
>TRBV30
AWSGTWDIPRHEQY
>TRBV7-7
ASSLAGTMGETQY
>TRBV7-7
ASSPGQVLYQPQH
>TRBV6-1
ASSVNLAGLSTDTQY
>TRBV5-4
ASSFGTGTYEQY
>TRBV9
ASSVGAGEGNTIY
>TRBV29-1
SVGQGTWYQETQY
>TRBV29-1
SVGSVAGIIQY
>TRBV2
ASRLTGVGEQY
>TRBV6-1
ASRLGGGTDTQY
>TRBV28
ATQGTVYEQY
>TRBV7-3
ASSLLGSLSNTGELF